These T cell receptor beta chains were read from a single sample in a study of human T cells and chemical hapten exposure. TCRdb re-derived calls from the reads in MiXCR, one entry per CDR3 protein. There are 120,000 or so distinct CDR3 sequences in the sample; over 7.5% occur only once, and around 1.4% lies in the top ten. The sequenced sample consisted of whole blood. The origin of the receptors is a human donor in good health. Some clones in this sample may be carry-over from other donors' samples. The CDR3 runs from the conserved cysteine through the conserved F or W. Fields, in order: V gene, D gene, J gene, clone size, CDR3 DNA, CDR3 protein. A D gene is named only where the DNA matches it firmly. Clone size is stated in some rows and not others, as once, few, many or a class when expanded.

v_call: TRBV4-3; d_call: TRBD2; j_call: TRBJ2-7; clone_size: many; cdr3_nt: TGCGCCAGCAGCCAGGGACTAGCGGGGGGGCCTATCCCCTACGAGCAGTACTTC; cdr3_aa: CASSQGLAGGPIPYEQYF
v_call: TRBV12-3/TRBV12-4; d_call: TRBD1; j_call: TRBJ1-2; clone_size: few; cdr3_nt: TGTGCCAGCAGTCCAGGGGGGGCGACCTATGGCTACACCTTC; cdr3_aa: CASSPGGATYGYTF
v_call: TRBV2; d_call: .; j_call: TRBJ2-7; clone_size: few; cdr3_nt: TGTGCCAGCAGTGACGGGGGTCGGTACGTGCAGTACTTC; cdr3_aa: CASSDGGRYVQYF
v_call: TRBV5-1; d_call: .; j_call: TRBJ2-2; clone_size: .; cdr3_nt: TGCGCCAGCAGCCCGGGGATCTCCACCGGGGAGCTGTTTTTT; cdr3_aa: CASSPGISTGELFF
v_call: TRBV7-2; d_call: TRBD2; j_call: TRBJ2-7; clone_size: many; cdr3_nt: TGTGCCAGCAGTCAAGCGACTAGCGGGTACTACGAGCAGTACTTC; cdr3_aa: CASSQATSGYYEQYF
v_call: TRBV6-6; d_call: TRBD2; j_call: TRBJ2-7; clone_size: many; cdr3_nt: TGTGCCAGCAGTTACGTCCCTAGCGGGAACTACGAGCAGTACTTC; cdr3_aa: CASSYVPSGNYEQYF
v_call: TRBV29-1; d_call: TRBD2; j_call: TRBJ2-5; clone_size: .; cdr3_nt: TGCAGCGTTGAGGGACTAGGGGACAAAGAGACCCAGTACTTC; cdr3_aa: CSVEGLGDKETQYF
v_call: TRBV20-1; d_call: .; j_call: TRBJ1-2; clone_size: many; cdr3_nt: TGCAGTGCCCCGAGTCGGAGATATGGCTACACCTTC; cdr3_aa: CSAPSRRYGYTF
v_call: TRBV20-1; d_call: .; j_call: TRBJ1-1; clone_size: many; cdr3_nt: TGCAGTGCTAGAGATCTCTCTGAAGCTTTCTTT; cdr3_aa: CSARDLSEAFF
v_call: TRBV2; d_call: TRBD2; j_call: TRBJ2-3; clone_size: .; cdr3_nt: TGTGCCAGCAGTGAAGTGACTAGCGGCGGGGCAGATACGCAGTATTTT; cdr3_aa: CASSEVTSGGADTQYF
v_call: TRBV5-1; d_call: .; j_call: TRBJ2-1; clone_size: few; cdr3_nt: TGCGCCAGCAGCTCCGTTGGGGGGTCTCTATACAATGAGCAGTTCTTC; cdr3_aa: CASSSVGGSLYNEQFF
v_call: TRBV11-2; d_call: .; j_call: TRBJ2-7; clone_size: many; cdr3_nt: TGTGCCAGTTCGAGGGGGAGTTCCTACGAGCAGTACTTC; cdr3_aa: CASSRGSSYEQYF
v_call: TRBV7-9; d_call: TRBD1; j_call: TRBJ2-1; clone_size: .; cdr3_nt: TGTGCCAGCAGCTCATTCGGGACAGGGCGGGCTGAGCAGTTCTTC; cdr3_aa: CASSSFGTGRAEQFF
v_call: TRBV7-9; d_call: .; j_call: TRBJ1-3; clone_size: many; cdr3_nt: TGTGCCAGCACCCGCACGCGCTCGTCTGGAAACACCATATATTTT; cdr3_aa: CASTRTRSSGNTIYF
v_call: TRBV20-1; d_call: TRBD2; j_call: TRBJ2-5; clone_size: few; cdr3_nt: TGCAGTGCTAGAGGAGCGGGAGAACTAGAGACCCAGTACTTC; cdr3_aa: CSARGAGELETQYF
v_call: TRBV6-2/TRBV6-3; d_call: TRBD2; j_call: TRBJ2-5; clone_size: many; cdr3_nt: TGTGCCAGCAGTTGGGGGAGCGGTAGCGGGTACCAAGAGACCCAGTACTTC; cdr3_aa: CASSWGSGSGYQETQYF
v_call: TRBV2; d_call: TRBD2; j_call: TRBJ2-3; clone_size: many; cdr3_nt: TGTGCCAGCAAGGGACTAGCGGGAACCACAGATACGCAGTATTTT; cdr3_aa: CASKGLAGTTDTQYF
v_call: TRBV7-8; d_call: TRBD1; j_call: TRBJ1-2; clone_size: many; cdr3_nt: TGTGCCAGCAGCTTAATCGAGGGGACAGGCTATGGCTACACCTTC; cdr3_aa: CASSLIEGTGYGYTF
v_call: TRBV29-1; d_call: TRBD2; j_call: TRBJ2-5; clone_size: few; cdr3_nt: TGCAGCGTTGAAGACCTGACAGGGGCCCTAGCGGGAGGACAAGAGACCCAGTACTTC; cdr3_aa: CSVEDLTGALAGGQETQYF
v_call: TRBV21-1; d_call: .; j_call: TRBJ2-7; clone_size: .; cdr3_nt: TGTGCCAGCAGCACTACCTACGCGGGGGTATACGAGCAGTACTTC; cdr3_aa: CASSTTYAGVYEQYF
v_call: TRBV6-2/TRBV6-3; d_call: TRBD2; j_call: TRBJ2-4; clone_size: .; cdr3_nt: TGTGCCAGCACCAAACCGCCGGGACTAGCGGGGCCGGACGCCAAAAACATTCAGTACTTC; cdr3_aa: CASTKPPGLAGPDAKNIQYF
v_call: TRBV5-5; d_call: .; j_call: TRBJ2-7; clone_size: .; cdr3_nt: TGTGCCAGCAGCTTTGGAGGTACCTACGAGCAGTACTTC; cdr3_aa: CASSFGGTYEQYF
v_call: TRBV20-1; d_call: TRBD2; j_call: TRBJ2-1; clone_size: few; cdr3_nt: TGCAGTGCTAGAGATTCTAGCGGGAGAAAGGATGAGCAGTTCTTC; cdr3_aa: CSARDSSGRKDEQFF
v_call: TRBV4-3; d_call: .; j_call: TRBJ2-5; clone_size: few; cdr3_nt: TGCGCCAGCAGCCAAGATCCACTAGGGACCCAGTACTTC; cdr3_aa: CASSQDPLGTQYF
v_call: TRBV12-3/TRBV12-4; d_call: TRBD1; j_call: TRBJ1-5; clone_size: few; cdr3_nt: TGTGCCAGCAGCCTACAGAGGGACAGGGGGGACGCCCAGCATTTT; cdr3_aa: CASSLQRDRGDAQHF
v_call: TRBV7-2; d_call: TRBD1; j_call: TRBJ1-5; clone_size: many; cdr3_nt: TGTGCCAGCAGCATAACCGGGACAGGGCATCAGCCCCAGCATTTT; cdr3_aa: CASSITGTGHQPQHF
v_call: TRBV7-9; d_call: .; j_call: TRBJ2-1; clone_size: many; cdr3_nt: TGTGCCAGCAGCTTCTCCAGGGGATACAATGAGCAGTTCTTC; cdr3_aa: CASSFSRGYNEQFF
v_call: TRBV20-1; d_call: TRBD2; j_call: TRBJ2-3; clone_size: few; cdr3_nt: TGCAGTGCTAGAGATCCGGGACTAGCGGTGACAGATACGCAGTATTTT; cdr3_aa: CSARDPGLAVTDTQYF
v_call: TRBV4-1; d_call: .; j_call: TRBJ1-2; clone_size: many; cdr3_nt: TGCGCCAGCAGCCACCCGCCGAGTAGGGTGGGGGGCTACACCTTC; cdr3_aa: CASSHPPSRVGGYTF
v_call: TRBV12-3/TRBV12-4; d_call: .; j_call: TRBJ1-1; clone_size: .; cdr3_nt: TGTGCCAGCAGTTTTTCCGGGACGGTGAACACTGAAGCTTTCTTT; cdr3_aa: CASSFSGTVNTEAFF
v_call: TRBV20-1; d_call: .; j_call: TRBJ1-6; clone_size: few; cdr3_nt: TGCAGTGCTAGAGCTGGGACTTTAAATTCACCCCTCCACTTT; cdr3_aa: CSARAGTLNSPLHF
v_call: TRBV10-3; d_call: TRBD2; j_call: TRBJ2-3; clone_size: few; cdr3_nt: TGTGCCATCAACGGACTAGCGGGAGATACGCAGTATTTT; cdr3_aa: CAINGLAGDTQYF
v_call: TRBV5-1; d_call: .; j_call: TRBJ2-5; clone_size: many; cdr3_nt: TGCGCCAGCAACTGGAACTCTAACCAAGAGACCCAGTACTTC; cdr3_aa: CASNWNSNQETQYF